The following is a TCR beta chain sequence with its context. There is no known antigen for this receptor. No qualities accompany the bases; no much larger clone lies one base away. From the germline V gene (reference sequence), CDR1 is LNHDA and CDR2 is SQIVND. Unmatched junction bases come to 4, with V trimmed by 6 bases and J by 7 bases. The CDR3 contains 14 residues, cysteine and phenylalanine counted. Just the 42-base CDR3 DNA is kept, in frame starting at base 1. The sample belongs to a study of cytomegalovirus exposure and HLA in healthy donors (dated by TCRdb to 2016 to 2017). Turning to the overall study: An earlier analysis of some 600 of the donors reported over 250 Gb of sequence data and about 120 million unique TCR beta sequences obtained from around 190 million T cells. Around 330 gigabases of sequencing data and roughly 81 million unique TCR sequences made up an early release that covered 500 to 700 HLA-typed donors. Among the approximately 400 genotyped donors, approximately 82% belonged to the genetic ancestry cluster associated with self-reported Caucasian donors. The aim of the study was to test whether cataloging public T cell receptors could identify signatures of past pathogen exposure. The study used immunosequencing to profile the T cell repertoires of 670 or so subjects and linked those repertoires to cytomegalovirus serostatus. A separate validation cohort of approximately 130 different subjects was used in addition to the approximately 700-subject first cohort. To predict cytomegalovirus infection status, the study combined high-throughput TCR immunosequencing, statistical association of individual TCRs with disease status, and machine learning. To study patterns of TCR occurrence, a later analysis re-analyzed previously published TCR beta repertoires from under 750 donors and added high-resolution HLA genotyping. In the later analysis, no new phenotypic data were used to find candidate immune exposures; instead, reliance was placed on TCR beta sequences and their occurrence across donors. In an earlier analysis of 500 to 650 of the donors, high-throughput TCR beta sequencing was used to judge whether each TCR beta V gene segment behaved as functional or pseudogenic. Donor age, sex, ethnicity and CMV serostatus were compiled alongside the repertoire data. In a later genetic analysis, genome-wide SNP genotypes for about 65% of the roughly 670 donors were used, and that subset was treated as a discovery cohort. Every repertoire in the discovery cohort had been generated on one and the same sequencing platform. Both class I and class II loci were covered by HLA typing, at four-digit resolution. The number of typed donors differed by locus: about 620-640 for A, B, C, DRB1 and DQB1; 500 to 550 for DQA1; fewer than 610 for DPA1; and roughly 470 for DPB1. Roughly five DR-DQ haplotypes were handled as single units for association and clustering, since linkage in the cohort was strong. Among some 400 genotyped donors of the cohort, an average of approximately 230,000 unique TCR beta nucleotide sequences were sequenced per donor, approximately 20% of them non-productive. Study-level results and caveats: Linkage disequilibrium might explain the correlated functional status among segregating V segments, but an unknown experimental factor could not be excluded. Some 15 rarely observed V segments, including chromosome 9 orphons, were excluded from the earlier analysis of 550 to 700 of the donors because counts were too low. The authors suggested that the approach could potentially be extended to other disease states and immunological phenotypes. An earlier analysis of roughly 570 of the donors showed that most TCR beta V segments appeared in productive rearrangements either about 90% or about 30% of the time, which broadly matched IMGT annotations. A later analysis found that TCR association rates varied across HLA loci, with DRB1 alleles showing the most associated TCRs and HLA-C alleles the fewest. A group of highly shared sequence variants was considered likely to be a technical artifact of the sequencing pipeline. The presence/absence analyses assumed that sequencing depth was roughly uniform across donors, and that assumption may not be true. A later genetic analysis associated a missense DCLRE1C variant with V-gene and J-gene trimming of TCR beta chains, and an independent cohort replicated the association. The classifier was reported to diagnose cytomegalovirus status with high specificity and sensitivity in both the original and validation cohorts. Most TCR sequences were seen in very few donors, while some public TCRs were found in many individuals. In a later analysis, several top co-occurrence clusters were reported to appear linked to parvovirus B19, influenza, CMV and Epstein-Barr virus. A further reported finding was that TCR beta sequences accurately predicted the HLA-A and HLA-B alleles for most subjects in the first cohort. Because HLA typing was missing for some donors at each locus, association tests included only the typed subset. Some IMGT-functional V segments, including TRBV6-2 and TRBV6-3, could not be told apart with the 87-base-pair reads, so those segments were excluded. This cohort had only TCR beta chains sequenced, and the lack of alpha or paired-chain data limited which features could be detected. A later analysis associated 16,951 TCR beta sequences with specific HLA alleles at a false discovery rate of 0.05. A few of the identified cytomegalovirus-associated TCR beta chains were confirmed in vitro to be specific for cytomegalovirus antigens. In the study, roughly 160 TCR beta chains were listed as associated with cytomegalovirus. CMV serostatus was the only immune exposure information available for the cohort. Compared with the approximately 670-donor mean, donors in an Asian-associated ancestry cluster had fewer N-insertions in productive TCRs, according to a later genetic analysis. In a later analysis, HLA-associated TCR beta chains were found to be more clonally expanded and to have lower generation probabilities than equally common non-associated chains. Assigning TCR associations to individual alleles was difficult when HLA alleles, especially DR and DQ, strongly co-occurred. Most CMV-associated TCR beta chains appeared to be HLA-restricted in a later analysis, and the HLA associations seemed to be driven largely by CMV exposure.

In total, fewer than 750 healthy bone marrow donors made up the cohort. Cohort members were all nominally healthy when sampled, although unrecorded immune exposures were likely present. The donor was CMV seropositive and was included in the group of 300 or so seropositive cohort members. Every donor gave a peripheral blood sample, and the peripheral blood mononuclear cells from that sample were used for TCR beta sequencing. The Qiagen DNeasy Blood Extraction Kit was used to extract genomic DNA from the blood cell samples. The library was produced with the immunoSEQ multiplex PCR assay. For the multiplex PCR, a mixture combining 60 forward primers for TCR Vbeta segments and 13 reverse primers for TCR Jbeta segments was used. The CDR3 region of rearranged TCR beta genes was amplified from genomic DNA with a multiplex PCR assay. The amplified TCR beta libraries were sequenced on the Illumina HiSeq System as 87-base-pair reads. The paper's data handling went like this. A later analysis tallied some 79 million unique TCR beta chains across the roughly 610 repertoires, and approximately 11 million of those chains were shared by two or more donors. To remove PCR and sequencing errors, raw reads were error-corrected and collapsed into unique sequences using a nearest-neighbor algorithm that merged closely related sequences. Alignment of CDR3 sequences to IMGT reference sequences was used to assign V, D and J gene segments. Each retained sequence needed at least a six-nucleotide match to both a V gene segment and a J gene segment. Rearrangements were called productive when the CDR3 lacked stop codons and stayed in frame with V and J; all others were non-productive. CDR3 was defined by IMGT convention, running from the second conserved V-encoded cysteine to the conserved J-encoded phenylalanine. The earlier analysis of a few hundred of the donors excluded sequences that lacked an unambiguous match to a single V gene segment. In an earlier analysis of approximately 610 of the donors, V segments were called functional above 56.7% productive rearrangements and were called segregating when the between-donor standard deviation exceeded 5%. To diagnose cytomegalovirus status from the catalog of TCR beta chain sequences, a statistical classification framework was built. A later analysis assigned V and J genes by comparing TCR nucleotide sequences with IMGT/GENE-DB human TR gene sequences. A later analysis assigned CDR3 sequences and most-parsimonious VDJ recombination scenarios with the TCRdist pipeline. In a later analysis, each TCR beta chain was defined by its CDR3 amino acid sequence together with its V-gene family, and reads without a unique V-gene family were excluded. As a way to deal with suspected cross-contamination and a sequencing artifact, a later analysis dropped over 550 nucleotide sequences that were highly shared and had low generation probability. In a later analysis, a clonal expansion index for each public chain was calculated from normalized within-repertoire ranks of inferred template counts. A later analysis computed generation probabilities with a VDJ recombination model fitted to out-of-frame rearrangements, and checked the results against IGoR. A later analysis scored TCR-TCR, TCR-HLA and TCR-CMV co-occurrence with hypergeometric tests, applying a repertoire-size bias correction to TCR pairs. To estimate false discovery rates, a later analysis permuted the HLA or CMV assignments 20 times. In a later analysis, co-occurring TCRs were grouped using DBSCAN, and TCRdist sequence similarity was added for clustering within HLA-allele-positive subsets. Repertoires with fewer than 30,000 or more than 120,000 public chains were left out of co-occurrence clustering, as were five repertoires with anomalous nucleotide sharing. This immuneACCESS table, as held by TCRdb, lists in-frame sequences with V and J called but not all clones. Of the missing ones, under half trace to an unresolved V gene in checked studies; the others have no known cause. Clonal size and the V and J genes are those of that table, whereas D and trimming came from the DNA. Here the sample has under 85,000 clones; approximately 70% occur a single time. The leading ten clones occupy around a sixth of the sample.

The source material was PBMCs. This receptor was identified in a man between 40 and 49 years old in good health and CMV-seropositive. The chain joins TRBV19 to TRBJ2-1; TRBD2 agrees with 12 junctional bases. For the CDR3, the sequence is CASRGLAGKNEQFF. The sequenced DNA: TGTGCCAGTAGAGGACTAGCGGGAAAGAATGAGCAGTTCTTC.